The 26 T cell receptor beta chains below were found in one sample sequenced in a study of response to subunit inactivated influenza vaccine (dated by TCRdb to between 2017 and 2018). The method was RT-PCR. The instrument was an Illumina HiSeq 2500. TCRdb took the public reads, trimmed them with fastp at Q25, ran MiXCR for clone calling and kept in-frame beta chains. Records with the same CDR3 protein are collapsed into one entry carrying the most frequent genes and DNA. The sample contains a few hundred thousand distinct CDR3 sequences, roughly 15% of them found a single time. Around 10% of the sample is held by the ten biggest clonotypes. This specimen was PBMCs from blood, taken 11 to 12 days after vaccination. The receptors were gathered from a man between 45 and 60 years old who received an inactivated influenza vaccine. Donor details come from another sample of the same person, matched by shared clones.

This clonotype was detected ten times or more. This rearrangement joins TRBV10-3 to TRBJ2-2; unclear D gene. CDR1 is ENHRY and CDR2 is SYGVKD in the germline V gene. The CDR3 is made up of 16 amino acids. V was shortened by 4 bases and J by 4 bases, with 16 bases between the two germline ends. CDR3 amino acids: CAISGPVRQSTGELFF. For the CDR3, the DNA is TGTGCCATCAGTGGCCCCGTGCGGCAGAGCACCGGGGAGCTGTTTTTT.

The sample holds a few counts of this clonotype. CDR3 in amino acids: CASSSVFRGGLFAGDEQFF. CDR3 bases: TGTGCCAGCAGCTCCGTTTTCCGGGGGGGCCTTTTTGCTGGAGATGAGCAGTTCTTC. This rearrangement joins TRBV11-1 to TRBJ2-1; TRBD2 agrees at 8 bases. Trimming removed 4 bases from V and 8 bases from J; junction bases left unmatched: 22. Germline CDR1 reads SGHAT; CDR2 reads FQDESV (reference sequence). The CDR3 is 19 residues long.

This clonotype appeared a few times. The chain couples TRBV6-2 or TRBV6-3 to TRBJ2-2; D gene ambiguous. Deletions cut 5 bases from V and 6 bases from J, with 13 bases between. Germline V CDR1 and CDR2: MNHEY, SVGEGT. The CDR3 length is 14 residues. CDR3 bases: TGTGCCAGCAGTGACCATGTTCGTTCCGGGGAGCTGTTTTTT. This encodes CASSDHVRSGELFF.

This clonotype has just a few counts. The rearrangement links TRBV7-9 to TRBJ1-6; D uncertain. CDR3 size: 12 residues. Germline loops: CDR1 SEHNR, CDR2 FQNEAQ (reference sequence). With 4 bases removed from V and 7 bases from J, the gap between germline ends came to 5 bases. The CDR3 DNA is TGTGCCAGCAGCTCCAGCAATTCACCCCTCCACTTT. Translated: CASSSSNSPLHF.

A few counts support this clonotype. The rearrangement links TRBV18 to TRBJ2-5; possibly TRBD1 for D (5 bases). V lost 3 bases and J 4 bases, leaving 12 bases between the germline ends. Looked up from germline, CDR1 is KGHSH and CDR2 is LQKENI. This CDR3 has 14 amino acids. CDR3 bases: TGTGCCAGCTCACCGGGGCAGGTGGGAGAGACCCAGTACTTC. Protein: CASSPGQVGETQYF.

This clonotype has only a few counts. CDR3 sequence reads: CASSRRSSGSLKRGNEQFF. The CDR3 DNA sequence: TGCGCCAGCAGCCGAAGGTCTAGCGGGAGTCTAAAGCGGGGCAATGAGCAGTTCTTC. The chain carries TRBV4-3 and TRBJ2-1, with 10 nucleotides matching TRBD2. V lost 4 bases, J lost 6 bases, and 18 bases stayed unmatched. Germline V gene sequence: CDR1 LGHNA, CDR2 YSLEER. The CDR3 totals 19 residues.

This clonotype was seen many times. V gene TRBV12-3 or TRBV12-4 combines with J gene TRBJ1-5; D possibly corresponds to TRBD1 (6 bases). The ends were cut back, 3 bases at V and 9 bases at J, with 12 bases in the middle. The CDR3 totals 13 residues. CDR3 region: CASSFYQGSPQHF. Here the CDR3 DNA reads TGTGCCAGCAGTTTTTATCAGGGGTCGCCCCAGCATTTT.

The chain uses TRBV4-3 and TRBJ2-7; possibly TRBD2 for D (6 bases). Germline CDR1 and CDR2: LGHNA and YSLEER. Trimming removed 2 bases from V and 2 bases from J, with 13 bases in between. The length of the CDR3 is 15 residues. CDR3: CASSQSTRLPYEQYF. Here the CDR3 DNA reads TGCGCCAGCAGCCAATCGACTAGACTGCCCTACGAGCAGTACTTC.

The chain has TRBV9 and TRBJ1-1, with D uncertain. The CDR3 totals 14 residues. Trimming left V 0 bases short and J 0 bases short, with 6 bases between. Germline CDR1 SGDLS, CDR2 YYNGEE. CDR3 DNA: TGTGCCAGCAGCGTAGGGACCCTGAACACTGAAGCTTTCTTT. Translated, it gives CASSVGTLNTEAFF.

V is TRBV7-6 and J is TRBJ1-1; 8 bases are a match to TRBD1. The CDR3 length is 15 residues. Germline V gives CDR1 SGHVS, CDR2 FNYEAQ. The V and J ends lost 1 base and 4 bases, in that order; junction bases with no gene match: 5. For the CDR3, the DNA is TGTGCCAGCAGCTTAGAAATCACAGGGGGCACTGAAGCTTTCTTT. It yields the protein CASSLEITGGTEAFF.

CDR3 loop: CASSTGTGWETQYF. DNA of the CDR3: TGTGCCAGCAGTACAGGGACGGGGTGGGAGACCCAGTACTTC. The chain employs TRBV6-2 or TRBV6-3 and TRBJ2-5; possible D gene TRBD1, 6 bases. V was clipped by 5 bases and J by 5 bases, with 15 bases between them. Per germline, CDR1 MNHEY and CDR2 SVGEGT. This CDR3 has 14 residues.

Only a few counts were recorded for this clonotype. The V gene is TRBV12-3 or TRBV12-4, the J gene TRBJ1-1; 10 nucleotides line up with TRBD1. J gave up 4 bases and V 6 bases, and 5 bases lay outside the gene matches. This CDR3 spans 14 amino acids. CDR3 DNA: TGTGCCAGCAGCATGACAGGGGGCATCACTGAAGCTTTCTTT. Translated: CASSMTGGITEAFF.

This clonotype turned up a few times. The gene calls are TRBV7-9 and TRBJ2-5, with D perhaps matching TRBD1 (5 bases). This CDR3 has 14 residues. The germline gives CDR1 SEHNR, CDR2 FQNEAQ (reference sequence). The germline V and J ends were trimmed by 5 bases and 5 bases, with 15 bases remaining between them. CDR3 sequence reads: CASSRRQQMETQYF. CDR3 in DNA: TGTGCCAGCAGCCGACGACAGCAGATGGAGACCCAGTACTTC.

This clonotype has at least ten counts. The chain combines TRBV2 with TRBJ1-5, with 7 bases lining up with TRBD1. The trim removed 6 bases at V and 4 bases at J, leaving 3 bases unmatched. The CDR3 totals 13 residues. CDR1 and CDR2 (germline): SNHLY, FYNNEI. The CDR3 protein is CASRDRRNQPQHF. The CDR3 DNA follows: TGTGCCAGCAGGGACAGGAGGAATCAGCCCCAGCATTTT.

This clonotype has a count of ten or more. The genes are TRBV7-2 and TRBJ2-1; D is unclear. The CDR3 length is 14 residues. V gave up 5 bases and J gave up 4 bases, with 12 bases separating them. Looked up from germline, CDR1 is SGHTA and CDR2 is FQGNSA. CDR3 bases: TGTGCCAGCAGCCCGATGATAACGTACAATGAGCAGTTCTTC. It codes for CASSPMITYNEQFF.

This clonotype appeared a few times. The genes are TRBV7-2 and TRBJ2-1, with D possibly matching TRBD1 (5 bases). V lost 1 base to trimming and J lost 9 bases, with 13 bases between them. The CDR3 loop spans 14 amino acids. Per the germline V gene, CDR1 is SGHTA and CDR2 is FQGNSA. The CDR3 loop reads CASSLVRVRSEQFF. CDR3 sequence (DNA): TGTGCCAGCAGCTTAGTCAGGGTTCGGAGTGAGCAGTTCTTC.

This clonotype was recorded a few times. This chain uses TRBV2 with TRBJ1-5; the D gene is possibly TRBD1 (6 bases). Germline CDR1 reads SNHLY; CDR2 reads FYNNEI. CDR3 size: 15 residues. V lost 8 bases to trimming and J lost 3 bases, with 17 bases between them. CDR3 sequence: CASGKEAGHNQPQHF. The CDR3 DNA reads as TGTGCCAGCGGCAAGGAAGCGGGACACAATCAGCCCCAGCATTTT.

The chain recombines TRBV29-1 with TRBJ2-6, with 9 bases lining up with TRBD1. Trimming at V came to 6 bases and at J to 7 bases, leaving 4 bases not matched to a gene. This CDR3 region has 13 residues. CDR1 and CDR2 (germline): SQVTM, ANQGSEA. CDR3 sequence: CSVRQGGANVLTF. CDR3 nucleotides: TGCAGCGTAAGACAGGGGGGAGCCAACGTCCTGACTTTC.

There are a few counts of this clonotype. The chain recombines TRBV28 with TRBJ2-2; TRBD2 agrees at 9 bases. Per germline, CDR1 MDHEN and CDR2 SYDVKM. CDR3 size: 14 residues. V was clipped by 6 bases and J by 6 bases; unmatched bases: 5. The CDR3 DNA sequence: TGTGCCAGCAGCCCGGGACTAGCAGCCGGGGAGCTGTTTTTT. Translation gives CASSPGLAAGELFF. Full variable domain (missing parts from reference TRBV28 and TRBJ2-2): DVKVTQSSRYLVKRTGEKVFLECVQDMDHENMFWYRQDPGLGLRLIYFSYDVKMKEKGDIPEGYSVSREKKERFSLILESASTNQTSMYLCASSPGLAAGELFFGEGSRLTVL.

V usage is TRBV7-9 and J usage is TRBJ1-1; D gene unclear. The CDR3 has 14 amino acids. Trimming cost V 5 bases and J 0 bases, with 10 bases left between them. The germline V gene has CDR1 SEHNR and CDR2 FQNEAQ (reference sequence). This CDR3 is CASSPVAVNTEAFF. In DNA form, the CDR3 reads TGTGCCAGCAGCCCTGTGGCCGTGAACACTGAAGCTTTCTTT.

This clonotype was detected a few times. The chain joins TRBV12-1 to TRBJ1-5. TRBV12-1 is tagged as a pseudogene. This CDR3 is built from 14 residues. Here the CDR3 reads CASSFGLTHQPQHF. The DNA for the CDR3 is TGTGCCAGCAGCTTTGGTCTTACACATCAGCCCCAGCATTTT.

This clonotype was picked up a small number of times. This chain joins TRBV4-1 and TRBJ2-5; 11 nucleotides match TRBD2. Losses at the gene ends were 0 bases for V and 3 bases for J; bases not matched to a gene: 6. Germline V gene lookup returns CDR1 MGHRA and CDR2 YSYEKL. The CDR3 sequence is 17 residues long. CDR3 residues: CASSQELAGAEEETQYF. As DNA, the CDR3 is TGCGCCAGCAGCCAAGAACTAGCGGGGGCCGAGGAAGAGACCCAGTACTTC.

The rearrangement uses TRBV27 and TRBJ1-2; no definite D call. The length of the CDR3 is 12 residues. Trimming left V 6 bases short and J 7 bases short, with 12 bases between. Germline V lookup: CDR1 MNHEY, CDR2 SMNVEV (reference sequence). CDR3 sequence reads: CASRTLRGGYTF. The DNA for the CDR3 is TGTGCCAGCAGGACCTTACGAGGTGGCTACACCTTC.

A few counts support this clonotype. The J gene is TRBJ2-7, the V gene TRBV20-1; the match to TRBD1 covers 11 bases. CDR1 DFQATT and CDR2 SNEGSKA come from the germline V gene (reference sequence). V shed 3 bases, J shed 4 bases, and the junction held 2 bases outside the gene matches. The CDR3 totals 13 residues. DNA of the CDR3: TGCAGTGCTAGTCGGGACAGGGGGTACGAGCAGTACTTC. Residues: CSASRDRGYEQYF.

This clonotype came up a few times. The CDR3 loop is CASSPSAPAGGRSMQYF. The CDR3 nucleotides are TGCGCCAGCAGCCCCTCAGCTCCGGCGGGGGGGCGGTCAATGCAGTATTTT. The chain combines TRBV4-3 with TRBJ2-3; 9 bases are shared with TRBD2. The J segment lost 11 bases and the V segment lost 4 bases, leaving 19 bases of the junction unmatched. The CDR3 sequence is 17 residues long. Germline V lookup: CDR1 LGHNA, CDR2 YSLEER.

The V gene is TRBV12-3 or TRBV12-4, the J gene TRBJ2-2; D remains ambiguous. The CDR3 has 12 residues. Trimming shortened V by 7 bases and J by 6 bases, and 9 bases separated the two germline ends. The CDR3 is CASNFYAGELFF. The CDR3 coding sequence is TGTGCCAGCAATTTTTATGCCGGGGAGCTGTTTTTT.